This entry lists 21 T cell receptor beta chains sequenced from one sample in a study of blood T cells in healthy people across ages. For the second PCR, which ran for about 6 to 11 cycles, a sample-barcoded 5' primer and a J-beta primer mix were used. TCRdb fed the 5' RACE reads into MiXCR, producing one record per CDR3 protein. The sample consists of hundreds of thousands of distinct CDR3 sequences, over 45% of them appearing once. Sequencing was done on a sample of blood. These receptors were taken from an older woman in good health.

V gene TRBV2 combines with J gene TRBJ2-7; D ambiguous. V was cut by 3 bases and J by 0 bases, with 12 bases left in between. Looked up from germline, CDR1 is SNHLY and CDR2 is FYNNEI. CDR3 length: 15 residues. This chain's CDR3 is CASSDKSRSSYEQYF. CDR3 nucleotides: TGTGCCAGCAGTGATAAGAGTAGGAGCTCCTACGAGCAGTACTTC.

This chain uses TRBV6-6 with TRBJ2-1; D not resolved. V was shortened by 4 bases and J by 1 base, with 8 bases between the two germline ends. CDR3 length equals 14 residues. Germline V CDR1 and CDR2: MNHNY, SVGAGI (reference sequence). The DNA of the CDR3 is TGTGCCAGCAGTTTTACGGATTCCTACAATGAGCAGTTCTTC. It encodes CASSFTDSYNEQFF.

V and J are TRBV27 and TRBJ2-5; the D is unclear. The J call may not be correct, given that the DNA end is closer to TRBJ2-7. Germline loops: CDR1 MNHEY, CDR2 SMNVEV (reference sequence). This CDR3 has 15 residues. CDR3 coding DNA: TGTGCCAGCAGTCTCCTGACCGGGTTGGACTACGAGCAGTACTTC. Translating gives CASSLLTGLDYEQYF.

A few counts support this clonotype. The chain joins TRBV6-7 to TRBJ2-4; no reliable D call. TRBV6-7 is given ORF status, its function remaining uncertain. CDR3 length equals 16 residues. Trimming took 2 bases from V and 2 from J, leaving 13 bases between them. The CDR3 here is CASSYVFNSTKNIQYF. CDR3 in DNA: TGTGCCAGCAGTTACGTATTCAACTCGACCAAAAACATTCAGTACTTC.

V and J are TRBV2 and TRBJ2-5, with D maybe TRBD1 (5 bases). The germline CDR1 and CDR2 sequences are SNHLY and FYNNEI. V dropped 6 bases and J dropped 7 bases, with 12 bases sitting between them. The length of the CDR3 is 12 residues. The CDR3 here is CASRAQVWTQYF. In DNA, the CDR3 is TGTGCCAGCAGGGCACAGGTTTGGACCCAGTACTTC.

This sequence joins TRBV12-3 or TRBV12-4 and TRBJ1-5; TRBD1 aligns across 10 bases. V was clipped by 7 bases and J by 4 bases; unmatched bases: 7. This CDR3 is built from 15 residues. The CDR3 protein is CASNAGTGVNQPQHF. As DNA, the CDR3 is TGTGCCAGCAACGCCGGGACAGGGGTTAATCAGCCCCAGCATTTT.

The V gene is TRBV29-1, the J gene TRBJ1-4; TRBD1 agrees at 7 bases. The CDR3 spans 15 residues. Germline CDR1 is SQVTM and CDR2 is ANQGSEA. The V gene end was trimmed by 8 bases and the J gene end by 8 bases; junction bases not matched to a gene: 17. The CDR3 region is CSSITREGAREKLFF. DNA of the CDR3: TGCAGCTCAATTACCCGGGAGGGGGCTCGGGAAAAACTGTTTTTT.

This rearrangement joins TRBV25-1 to TRBJ1-3; the D gene is possibly TRBD1 (6 bases). CDR1 and CDR2 (germline): MGHDK, SYGVNS. This CDR3 region has 15 residues. V was trimmed by 4 bases and J by 3 bases, leaving 13 bases between them. In nucleotides, the CDR3 is TGTGCCAGCAGTGTTACAGGGAGTTTTGGAAACACCATATATTTT. This codes for CASSVTGSFGNTIYF.

The rearrangement uses TRBV5-4 and TRBJ2-7; D is undetermined. V lost 2 bases and J lost 7, with 7 bases in between. There are 11 residues in the CDR3. The germline V gene has CDR1 SGHNT and CDR2 YYREEE (reference sequence). DNA of the CDR3: TGTGCCAGCAGCTTCTTAGAGGAGCAGTACTTC. This translates into CASSFLEEQYF.

This clonotype was counted only a few times. This chain joins TRBV3-1 and TRBJ2-5; D not resolved. V was clipped by 5 bases and J by 4 bases, with 14 bases between them. Germline CDR1 is LGHDT and CDR2 is YNNKEL (reference sequence). The CDR3 length is 14 residues. The CDR3 DNA follows: TGTGCCAGCAGCTTTGCGGACGGAAGAGAGACCCAGTACTTC. It specifies CASSFADGRETQYF.

The chain has TRBV9 and TRBJ2-5; 8 bases align to TRBD2. This CDR3 has 15 residues. Germline V lookup: CDR1 SGDLS, CDR2 YYNGEE. The trim removed 6 bases at V and 2 bases at J, leaving 9 bases unmatched. Written as DNA, the CDR3 is TGTGCCAGCAACACGGGGGGGCGGAGGCAAGAGACCCAGTACTTC. This translates into CASNTGGRRQETQYF.

The chain links TRBV27 to TRBJ2-4; weak D call: TRBD1 (6 bases). Looked up from germline, CDR1 is MNHEY and CDR2 is SMNVEV (reference sequence). V lost 7 bases and J lost 9, with 16 bases in between. The CDR3 extends over 13 amino acids. CDR3 sequence: CASTWGPGGIQYF. The DNA for the CDR3 is TGTGCCAGCACTTGGGGGCCTGGGGGCATTCAGTACTTC.

The chain is built from TRBV7-2 and TRBJ1-4, with D possibly matching TRBD1 (6 bases). The CDR3 sequence is 15 residues long. Trimming stripped 3 bases from V and 7 bases from J, with 15 bases between. Germline V gene sequence: CDR1 SGHTA, CDR2 FQGNSA. Here the CDR3 DNA reads TGTGCCAGCAGCTTCTCCAGGGGTCTGGGTGAAAAACTGTTTTTT. Its translation: CASSFSRGLGEKLFF. Drawing the rest from reference TRBV7-2 and TRBJ1-4, the complete variable domain is GAGVSQSPSNKVTEKGKDVELRCDPISGHTALYWYRQSLGQGLEFLIYFQGNSAPDKSGLPSDRFSAERTGGSVSTLTIQRTQQEDSAVYLCASSFSRGLGEKLFFGSGTQLSVL.

The chain combines TRBV28 with TRBJ2-1; D may be TRBD2 (5 bases). Trimming shortened V by 6 bases and J by 3 bases, and 27 bases separated the two germline ends. This CDR3 comprises 19 residues. Germline-derived CDR1 and CDR2 are MDHEN and SYDVKM. The DNA for the CDR3 is TGTGCCAGCAGCCATTCCCCACCCTTAGCCCGGGAACACTACAATGAGCAGTTCTTC. It specifies CASSHSPPLAREHYNEQFF. Full variable domain (outside the CDR3, taken from reference TRBV28 and TRBJ2-1): DVKVTQSSRYLVKRTGEKVFLECVQDMDHENMFWYRQDPGLGLRLIYFSYDVKMKEKGDIPEGYSVSREKKERFSLILESASTNQTSMYLCASSHSPPLAREHYNEQFFGPGTRLTVL.

The gene calls are TRBV12-3 or TRBV12-4 and TRBJ1-2, with 9 bases aligning to TRBD1. The J segment lost 8 bases and the V segment lost 5 bases, leaving 6 bases of the junction unmatched. There are 13 residues in the CDR3. The CDR3 DNA reads TGTGCCAGCAGTATAGGACAGGGGCGAGGCTACACCTTC. Protein product: CASSIGQGRGYTF.

This clonotype was found a few times. This chain connects TRBV20-1 to TRBJ1-2, with D uncertain. V was cut by 3 bases and J by 5 bases, with 19 bases left in between. The CDR3 consists of 15 residues. Germline CDR1 is DFQATT and CDR2 is SNEGSKA (reference sequence). CDR3: CSASSPQSPRYGYTF. The CDR3 bases are TGCAGTGCTAGCTCACCACAGTCCCCCCGTTATGGCTACACCTTC.

This clonotype has only a few counts. The chain uses TRBV4-1 and TRBJ2-1; D is unresolved. Germline-derived CDR1 and CDR2 are MGHRA and YSYEKL. This CDR3 is 14 amino acids long. V was clipped by 0 bases and J by 3 bases, with 6 bases between them. The CDR3, as DNA: TGCGCCAGCAGCCAAGATCCTAGCTACAATGAGCAGTTCTTC. This gives the protein CASSQDPSYNEQFF.

The CDR3 DNA is TGCAGCGTTGTTGGGCTAGCGGGAGAAAGTCGCTACAATGAGCAGTTCTTC. This gives the protein CSVVGLAGESRYNEQFF. V is TRBV29-1 and J is TRBJ2-1; 10 nucleotides agree with TRBD2. J gave up 3 bases and V 4 bases, and 12 bases lay outside the gene matches. Germline V gene sequence: CDR1 SQVTM, CDR2 ANQGSEA. This CDR3 is built from 17 residues.

V usage is TRBV7-2 and J usage is TRBJ2-5; 9 bases agree with TRBD1. The CDR3 totals 16 residues. Germline V gene sequence: CDR1 SGHTA, CDR2 FQGNSA. V lost 1 base to trimming and J lost 2 bases; unmatched junction nucleotides: 5. CDR3 amino acids: CASSLGSGQGQETQYF. DNA of the CDR3: TGTGCCAGCAGCTTAGGTTCGGGACAGGGACAAGAGACCCAGTACTTC.

This clonotype came up a few times. The CDR3 region has the DNA TGCAGTGCTAGAGTGATGACAGGGGGTGTCACGGATACGCAGTATTTT. Encoded protein: CSARVMTGGVTDTQYF. V is TRBV20-1 and J is TRBJ2-3, with 9 bases identical to TRBD1. The germline V gene encodes CDR1 DFQATT and CDR2 SNEGSKA (reference sequence). V dropped 1 base and J dropped 6; count of bases not matched to a gene: 11. This CDR3 is 16 amino acids long.

This chain joins TRBV29-1 and TRBJ2-2; tentatively, D is TRBD1 (6 bases). Germline V gene lookup returns CDR1 SQVTM and CDR2 ANQGSEA. The V gene lost 5 bases and the J gene lost 4 bases, with 14 bases spanning the gap. The CDR3 runs to 14 residues. CDR3 residues: CSVRTGFSTGELFF. CDR3 bases: TGCAGCGTTCGCACAGGGTTCAGCACCGGGGAGCTGTTTTTT.